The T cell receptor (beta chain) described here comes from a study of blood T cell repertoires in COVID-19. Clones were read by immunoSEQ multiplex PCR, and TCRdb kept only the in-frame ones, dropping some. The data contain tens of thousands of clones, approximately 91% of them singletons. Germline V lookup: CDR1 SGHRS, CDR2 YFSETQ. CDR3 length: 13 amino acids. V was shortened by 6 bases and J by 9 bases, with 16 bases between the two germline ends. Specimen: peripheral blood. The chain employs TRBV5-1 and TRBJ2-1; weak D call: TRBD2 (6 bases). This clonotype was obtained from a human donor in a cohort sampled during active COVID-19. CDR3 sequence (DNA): TGCGCCAGCAACTTTCTAACGGAGGGTGAGCAGTTCTTC. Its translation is CASNFLTEGEQFF.